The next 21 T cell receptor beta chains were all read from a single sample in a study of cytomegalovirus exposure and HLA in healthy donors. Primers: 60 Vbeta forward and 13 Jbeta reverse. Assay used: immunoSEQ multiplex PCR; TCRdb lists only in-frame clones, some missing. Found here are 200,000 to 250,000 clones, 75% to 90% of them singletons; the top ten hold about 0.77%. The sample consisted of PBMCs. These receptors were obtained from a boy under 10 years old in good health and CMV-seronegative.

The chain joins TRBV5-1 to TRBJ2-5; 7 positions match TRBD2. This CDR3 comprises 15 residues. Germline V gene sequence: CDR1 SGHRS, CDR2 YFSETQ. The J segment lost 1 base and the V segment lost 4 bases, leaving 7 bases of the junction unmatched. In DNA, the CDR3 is TGCGCCAGCAGCCTTGAGTGGGAGGGCCAAGAGACCCAGTACTTC. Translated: CASSLEWEGQETQYF.

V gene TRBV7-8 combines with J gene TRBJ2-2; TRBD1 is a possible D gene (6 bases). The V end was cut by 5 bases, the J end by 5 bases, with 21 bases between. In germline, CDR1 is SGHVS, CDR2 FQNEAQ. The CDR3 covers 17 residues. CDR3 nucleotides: TGTGCCAGCAGCCAAGTAAGAAGGCAGGGGAAGACCGGGGAGCTGTTTTTT. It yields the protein CASSQVRRQGKTGELFF.

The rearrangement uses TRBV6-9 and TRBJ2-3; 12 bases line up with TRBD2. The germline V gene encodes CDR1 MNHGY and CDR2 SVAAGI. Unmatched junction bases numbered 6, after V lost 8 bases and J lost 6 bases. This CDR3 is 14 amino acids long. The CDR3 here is CASGPTSGRDTQYF. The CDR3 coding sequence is TGTGCCAGCGGACCTACTAGCGGGAGGGATACGCAGTATTTT.

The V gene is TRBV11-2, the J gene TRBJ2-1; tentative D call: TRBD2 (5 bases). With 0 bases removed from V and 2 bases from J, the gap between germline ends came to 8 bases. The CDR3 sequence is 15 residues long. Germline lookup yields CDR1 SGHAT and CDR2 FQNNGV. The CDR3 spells CASSLETGAYNEQFF. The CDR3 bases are TGTGCCAGCAGCTTAGAGACCGGGGCCTACAATGAGCAGTTCTTC.

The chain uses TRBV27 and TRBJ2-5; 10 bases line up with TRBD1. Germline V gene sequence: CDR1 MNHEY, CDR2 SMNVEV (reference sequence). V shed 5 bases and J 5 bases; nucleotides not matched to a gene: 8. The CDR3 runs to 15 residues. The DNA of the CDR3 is TGTGCCAGCAGTCACCCGGGACAGGGGCTGGAGACCCAGTACTTC. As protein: CASSHPGQGLETQYF.

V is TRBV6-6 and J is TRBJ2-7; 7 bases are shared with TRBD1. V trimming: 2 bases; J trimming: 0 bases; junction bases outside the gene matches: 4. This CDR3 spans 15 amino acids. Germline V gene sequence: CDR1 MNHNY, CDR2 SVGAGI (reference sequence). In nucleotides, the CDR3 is TGTGCCAGCAGTTACACACGGGACAGCTCCTACGAGCAGTACTTC. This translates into CASSYTRDSSYEQYF.

The CDR3 loop reads CASSTASGSPHEQYF. The CDR3 DNA follows: TGTGCCAGTAGTACGGCTAGCGGGAGCCCCCACGAGCAGTACTTC. The rearrangement uses TRBV19 and TRBJ2-7; 10 bases agree with TRBD2. The CDR3 sequence is 15 residues long. V lost 4 bases to trimming and J lost 5 bases; unmatched junction nucleotides: 8. CDR1 and CDR2 (germline): LNHDA, SQIVND (reference sequence).

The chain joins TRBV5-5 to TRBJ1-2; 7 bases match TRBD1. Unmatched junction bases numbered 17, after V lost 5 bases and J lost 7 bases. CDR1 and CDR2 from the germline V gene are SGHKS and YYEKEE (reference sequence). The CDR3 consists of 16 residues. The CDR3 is CASSTGDSLLSGGYTF. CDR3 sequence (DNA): TGTGCCAGCAGTACAGGGGACTCTCTGTTATCAGGTGGCTACACCTTC.

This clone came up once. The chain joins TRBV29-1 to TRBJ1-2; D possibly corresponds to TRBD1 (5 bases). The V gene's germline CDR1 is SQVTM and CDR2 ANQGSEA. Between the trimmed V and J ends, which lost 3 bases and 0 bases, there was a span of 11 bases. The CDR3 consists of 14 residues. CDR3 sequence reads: CSVELRESNYGYTF. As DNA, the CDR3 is TGCAGCGTTGAGCTCAGGGAATCTAACTATGGCTACACCTTC.

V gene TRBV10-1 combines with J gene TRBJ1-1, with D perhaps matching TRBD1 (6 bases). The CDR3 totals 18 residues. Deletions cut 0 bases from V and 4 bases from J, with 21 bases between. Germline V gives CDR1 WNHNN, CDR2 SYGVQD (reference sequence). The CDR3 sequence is CASSESDGGREGGTEAFF. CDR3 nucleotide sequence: TGCGCCAGCAGTGAGTCGGACGGGGGGCGGGAGGGTGGCACTGAAGCTTTCTTT.

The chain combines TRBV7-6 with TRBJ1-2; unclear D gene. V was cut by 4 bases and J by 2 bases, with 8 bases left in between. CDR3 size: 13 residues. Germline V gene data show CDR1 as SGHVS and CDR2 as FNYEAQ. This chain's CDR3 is CASSSGRNYGYTF. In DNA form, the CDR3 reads TGTGCCAGCAGCTCGGGTCGGAACTATGGCTACACCTTC.

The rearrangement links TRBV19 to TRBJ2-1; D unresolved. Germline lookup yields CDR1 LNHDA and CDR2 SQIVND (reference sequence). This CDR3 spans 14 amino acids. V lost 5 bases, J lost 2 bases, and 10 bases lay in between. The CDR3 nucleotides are TGTGCCAGTAGTTTATACTCGACCTACAATGAGCAGTTCTTC. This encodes CASSLYSTYNEQFF.

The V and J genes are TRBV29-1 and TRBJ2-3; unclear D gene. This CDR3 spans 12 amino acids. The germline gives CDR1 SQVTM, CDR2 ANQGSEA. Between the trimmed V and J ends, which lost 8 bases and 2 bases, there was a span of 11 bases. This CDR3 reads CSTRHPTDTQYF. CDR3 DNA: TGCAGCACCCGACATCCCACAGATACGCAGTATTTT.

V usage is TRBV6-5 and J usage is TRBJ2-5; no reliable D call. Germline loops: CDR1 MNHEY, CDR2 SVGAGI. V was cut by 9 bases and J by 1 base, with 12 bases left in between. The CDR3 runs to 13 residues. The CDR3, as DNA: TGTGCCAGTTCGAGGATCCTCCAAGAGACCCAGTACTTC. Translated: CASSRILQETQYF.

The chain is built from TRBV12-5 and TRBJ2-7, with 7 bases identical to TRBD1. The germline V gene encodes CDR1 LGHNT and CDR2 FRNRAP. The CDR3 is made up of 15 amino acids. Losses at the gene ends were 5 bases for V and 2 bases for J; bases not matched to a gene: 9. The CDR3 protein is CASGTPGTGAYEQYF. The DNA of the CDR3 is TGTGCTAGTGGTACCCCCGGAACAGGGGCCTACGAGCAGTACTTC.

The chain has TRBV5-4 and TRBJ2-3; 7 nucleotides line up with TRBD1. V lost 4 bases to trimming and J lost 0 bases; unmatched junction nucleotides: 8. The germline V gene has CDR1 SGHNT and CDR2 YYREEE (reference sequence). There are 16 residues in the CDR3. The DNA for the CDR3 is TGTGCCAGCAGCCCAGGGACAGACTATAGCACAGATACGCAGTATTTT. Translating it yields CASSPGTDYSTDTQYF.

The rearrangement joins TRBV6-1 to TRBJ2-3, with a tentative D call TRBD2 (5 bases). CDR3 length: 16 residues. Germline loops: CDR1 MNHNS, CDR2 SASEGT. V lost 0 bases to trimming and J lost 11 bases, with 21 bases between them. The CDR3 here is CASSEALGVPSGEQYF. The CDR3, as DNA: TGTGCCAGCAGTGAAGCGCTCGGGGTTCCTTCGGGTGAGCAGTATTTT.

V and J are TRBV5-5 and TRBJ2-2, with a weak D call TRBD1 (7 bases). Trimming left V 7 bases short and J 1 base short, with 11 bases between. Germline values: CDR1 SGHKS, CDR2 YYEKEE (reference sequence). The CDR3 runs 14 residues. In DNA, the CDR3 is TGTGCCAGCGGCGGGACAGTGAACACCGGGGAGCTGTTTTTT. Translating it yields CASGGTVNTGELFF.

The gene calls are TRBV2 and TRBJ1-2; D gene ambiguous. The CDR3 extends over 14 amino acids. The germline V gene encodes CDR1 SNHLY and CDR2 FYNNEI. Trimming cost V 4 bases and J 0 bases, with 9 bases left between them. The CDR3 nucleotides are TGTGCCAGCAGTGGGCTGGGAGCTAACTATGGCTACACCTTC. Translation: CASSGLGANYGYTF.

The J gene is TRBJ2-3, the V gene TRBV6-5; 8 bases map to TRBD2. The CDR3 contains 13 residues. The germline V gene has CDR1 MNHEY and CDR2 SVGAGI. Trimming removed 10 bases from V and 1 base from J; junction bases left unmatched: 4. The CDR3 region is CATGRGGTDTQYF. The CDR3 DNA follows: TGTGCCACCGGGAGGGGGGGCACAGATACGCAGTATTTT.

The CDR3 nucleotides are TGTGCCAGCAGTTACGCCGGGACAGGGTCGAACATTCAGTACTTC. Its translation is CASSYAGTGSNIQYF. The chain employs TRBV6-5 and TRBJ2-4; 9 nucleotides align to TRBD1. This CDR3 comprises 15 residues. The junction had 6 bases not matched to a gene; V was cut back by 2 bases and J by 7 bases. Germline V lookup: CDR1 MNHEY, CDR2 SVGAGI.